A selection of T cell receptor beta chains follows, all from one sample in a study of CD8 T cells in ankylosing spondylitis. MiXCR, run by TCRdb on the 5' RACE reads, gives a single entry per CDR3 protein. The profile shows 150,000 to 200,000 distinct CDR3 sequences, 15% to 20% of them singletons. Sequenced: blood, either unsorted or a sorted T cell fraction (not recorded which). Receptor source: a male donor aged 10-29 years with ankylosing spondylitis or in good health (not recorded which). CDR3s include the opening cysteine and the closing phenylalanine or tryptophan. D genes are given only for firm matches. The listing skips clone size in some rows; elsewhere it reads once, few, many or a size class.

abundance | d_gene | j_gene | v_gene | CDR3nt | CDR3aa
NA | TRBD2 | TRBJ2-3 | TRBV7-2 | TGTGCCAGCAGCTTAGCACTAGCGGGAGTACACCCAACGGATACGCAGTATTTT | CASSLALAGVHPTDTQYF
NA | NA | TRBJ2-2 | TRBV25-1 | TGTGCCAGTTCTCAACCGCAGGGGACTTCGGACGGGGAGCTGTTTTTT | CASSQPQGTSDGELFF
many | NA | TRBJ2-1 | TRBV7-9 | TGTGCCAGCAGTCTGCTAGTTGCCGGCGAGCAGTTCTTC | CASSLLVAGEQFF
many | NA | TRBJ2-1 | TRBV6-2/TRBV6-3 | TGTGCCAGCAGTTACTGGGACTCCGGATTGCAGTTCTTC | CASSYWDSGLQFF
once | NA | TRBJ2-7 | TRBV2 | TGTGCCAGCCATCGGGCGGTAAGCTCCTACGAGCAGTACTTC | CASHRAVSSYEQYF
many | NA | TRBJ2-2 | TRBV20-1 | TGCAGTGCTAGAGATCGCAGGGCGAACACCGGGGAGCTGTTTTTT | CSARDRRANTGELFF
many | NA | TRBJ2-7 | TRBV3-1 | TGTGCCAGCAGCCAAGAAAGAGATGCAGCCTACGAGCAGTACTTC | CASSQERDAAYEQYF
many | NA | TRBJ2-5 | TRBV20-1 | TGCAGTGCTAGCTCGACTGGATACGAGACCCAGTACTTC | CSASSTGYETQYF
many | NA | TRBJ2-2 | TRBV6-5 | TGTGCCAGCAGAAGGGGAGACGGGGAGCTGTTTTTT | CASRRGDGELFF
many | NA | TRBJ2-6 | TRBV24-1 | TGTGCCACCAGTTTCTCCGGGGCTGGGGCCAACGTCCTGACTTTC | CATSFSGAGANVLTF
NA | NA | TRBJ2-5 | TRBV7-3 | TGTGCCAGCAGCCCGCGAGGTGCCTCGAGGGAGACCCAGTACTTC | CASSPRGASRETQYF
many | NA | TRBJ2-5 | TRBV4-3 | TGCGCCAGCAGCCAAGTTTTCAGCGGGGAGACCCAGTACTTC | CASSQVFSGETQYF
many | TRBD1 | TRBJ2-7 | TRBV29-1 | TGCAGCGCCTCCCCGACAGGGGCCTACGAGCAGTACTTC | CSASPTGAYEQYF
many | NA | TRBJ2-3 | TRBV12-3/TRBV12-4 | TGTGCCAGCAGTTTAGCCCCCGGAGGAAGCACAGATACGCAGTATTTT | CASSLAPGGSTDTQYF
many | NA | TRBJ1-2 | TRBV6-6 | TGTGCCAGCAGCTCGGGACGGATCTATGGCTACACCTTC | CASSSGRIYGYTF
many | TRBD2 | TRBJ2-2 | TRBV5-6 | TGTGCCAGCAGCTTGCGTCTAGCGGGCTTCACCGGGGAGCTGTTTTTT | CASSLRLAGFTGELFF
many | NA | TRBJ1-6 | TRBV7-2 | TGTGCCAGCAGCTTACCCCAGGCGGGGGCAGGAAATTCACCCCTCCACTTT | CASSLPQAGAGNSPLHF
many | NA | TRBJ2-2 | TRBV14 | TGTGCCAGCAGCCAAGGAGGAAACACCGGGGAGCTGTTTTTT | CASSQGGNTGELFF
many | NA | TRBJ2-1 | TRBV7-2 | TGTGCCAGCAGCCGTAGGCTAGCGATCTACAATGAGCAGTTCTTC | CASSRRLAIYNEQFF
NA | NA | TRBJ2-3 | TRBV30 | TGTGCCTGGAGTGTACACCAGCGGTCGATAGCACAGATACGCAGTCAGGATAGCACAGATACGCAGTATTTT | CAWSVHQRSIAQIRSQDSTDTQYF
NA | NA | TRBJ2-7 | TRBV21-1 | TGTGCCAGCAGCATATTGGACAGGGTCCCCTACGAGCAGTACTTC | CASSILDRVPYEQYF
many | TRBD2 | TRBJ2-7 | TRBV4-3 | TGCGCCAGCAGCCAAGACCTAGCGGGAACCTACGAGCAGTACTTC | CASSQDLAGTYEQYF
many | TRBD1 | TRBJ1-4 | TRBV12-5 | TGTGCTAGTGGTTTGGCAGGGGGGCGGAATGAAAAACTGTTTTTT | CASGLAGGRNEKLFF
many | TRBD1 | TRBJ2-3 | TRBV5-1 | TGCGCCAGCAGCCTACCATCGGACAGGGGGAGCACAGATACGCAGTATTTT | CASSLPSDRGSTDTQYF
NA | NA | TRBJ2-5 | TRBV10-2 | TGCGCCAGCAGTGTCGGAGAGCTACAAGAGACCCAGTACTTC | CASSVGELQETQYF
NA | TRBD2 | TRBJ2-1 | TRBV27 | TGTGCCAGCAACCCGGGACTAGCCACGTACAATGAGCAGTTCTTC | CASNPGLATYNEQFF
many | NA | TRBJ2-3 | TRBV20-1 | TGCAGTGCCCAGACAGGACGGGAGGCAGATACGCAGTATTTT | CSAQTGREADTQYF
once | NA | TRBJ1-1 | TRBV19 | TGTGCCAGTAGTATAGTCCTCCAGACTAACACTGAAGCTTTCTTT | CASSIVLQTNTEAFF
NA | NA | TRBJ2-7 | TRBV20-1 | TGCAGTGCCCCGAGGCGGGGCCCCTACGAGCAGTACTTC | CSAPRRGPYEQYF
many | NA | TRBJ1-4 | TRBV15 | TGTGCCACCAGCAGAGTAGGACAACTAGGAGCAACTAATGAAAAACTGTTTTTT | CATSRVGQLGATNEKLFF
many | NA | TRBJ1-2 | TRBV20-1 | TGCAGTGCTAGACTCCGGGCACAGAATAACTATGGCTACACCTTC | CSARLRAQNNYGYTF
many | TRBD2 | TRBJ2-3 | TRBV6-5 | TGTGCCAGCGGGAGACTAGCGAGCACAGATACGCAGTATTTT | CASGRLASTDTQYF
many | NA | TRBJ1-1 | TRBV20-1 | TGCAGTGCAAAGACAGTGAACACTGAAGCTTTCTTT | CSAKTVNTEAFF
many | NA | TRBJ2-5 | TRBV14 | TGTGCCAGCAGCCAGTTCGGGGGGCCGTTGGAGACCCAGTACTTC | CASSQFGGPLETQYF
many | TRBD1 | TRBJ2-1 | TRBV6-2/TRBV6-3 | TGTGCCAGCAGTTACGCACCGGGACAGGGGGCCTACAATGAGCAGTTCTTC | CASSYAPGQGAYNEQFF